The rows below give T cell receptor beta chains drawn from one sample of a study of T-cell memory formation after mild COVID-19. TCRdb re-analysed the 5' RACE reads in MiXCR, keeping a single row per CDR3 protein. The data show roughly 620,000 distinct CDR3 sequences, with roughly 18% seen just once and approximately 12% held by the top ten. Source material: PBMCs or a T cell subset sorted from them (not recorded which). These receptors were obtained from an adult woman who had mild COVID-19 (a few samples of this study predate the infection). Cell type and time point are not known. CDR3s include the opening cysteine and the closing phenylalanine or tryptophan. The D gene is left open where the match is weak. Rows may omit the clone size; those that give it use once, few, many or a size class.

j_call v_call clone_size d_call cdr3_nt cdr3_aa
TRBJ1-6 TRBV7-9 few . TGTGCCAGCAGCCCGAGGGTAGGAAGCTCCTATAATTCACCCCTCCACTTT CASSPRVGSSYNSPLHF
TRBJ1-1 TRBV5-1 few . TGCGCCAGCAGCGCGGACCAAGACTTAAACACTGAAGCTTTCTTT CASSADQDLNTEAFF
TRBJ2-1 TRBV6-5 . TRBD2 TGTGCCAGCAGTTACGCACTAGCGGCCTACAATGAGCAGTTCTTC CASSYALAAYNEQFF
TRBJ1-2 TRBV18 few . TGTGCCAGCTCACCGGGCCTGGTAGATAACTATGGCTACACCTTC CASSPGLVDNYGYTF
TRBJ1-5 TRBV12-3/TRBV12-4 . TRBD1 TGTGCCAGCACCAAGAGTGGGACAGCCATTCATCCCCAGCATTTT CASTKSGTAIHPQHF
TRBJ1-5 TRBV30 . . TGTGCCTGGAGCCGGGACTGGAATCAGCCCCAGCATTTT CAWSRDWNQPQHF
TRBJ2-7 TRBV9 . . TGTGCCAGCAGCGGAATAAGGACGACCGAGCAGTACTTC CASSGIRTTEQYF
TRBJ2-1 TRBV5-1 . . TGCGCCAGCAGCCCGCCGGGACACCAAAGAGATGAGCAGTTCTTC CASSPPGHQRDEQFF
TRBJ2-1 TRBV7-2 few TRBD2 TGTGCCAGCAGCTACGGACTAGACCCCTACAATGAGCAGTTCTTC CASSYGLDPYNEQFF
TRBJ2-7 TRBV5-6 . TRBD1 TGTGCCAGCAGACTACAGGGGGGCTCCTACGAGCAGTACTTC CASRLQGGSYEQYF
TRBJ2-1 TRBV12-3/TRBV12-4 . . TGTGCCAGCAGCACCGCGGGGGCGAGTTTCAATGAGCAGTTCTTC CASSTAGASFNEQFF
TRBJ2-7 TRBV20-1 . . TGCAGTGCTAGAGATACGGGGGATCACAACGAGCAGTACTTC CSARDTGDHNEQYF
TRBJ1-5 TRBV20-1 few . TGCAGTGCTTCAGGGGGCAATCAGCCCCAGCATTTT CSASGGNQPQHF
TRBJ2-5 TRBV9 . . TGTGCCAGCAGCGTAGGACCGGTGCGAGAGACCCAGTACTTC CASSVGPVRETQYF
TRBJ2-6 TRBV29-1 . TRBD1 TGCAGCGTTGCCGGTGGGACAGTTACTTCTGGGGCCAACGTCCTGACTTTC CSVAGGTVTSGANVLTF
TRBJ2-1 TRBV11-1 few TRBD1 TGTGCCAGCAGCTTACAGGGGGCGACCTACAATGAGCAGTTCTTC CASSLQGATYNEQFF
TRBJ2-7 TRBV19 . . TGTGCCAGTAGTATGGGGCAGCTCACCTACGAGCAGTACTTC CASSMGQLTYEQYF
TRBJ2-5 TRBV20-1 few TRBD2 TGCAGTGCTCCTCCCTCAGCGGGAAAACAAGAGACCCAGTACTTC CSAPPSAGKQETQYF
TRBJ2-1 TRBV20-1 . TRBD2 TGCAGTGCTGGCCGCTCTAGCGGGATATTATACAATGAGCAGTTCTTC CSAGRSSGILYNEQFF
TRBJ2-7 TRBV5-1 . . TGCGCCAGCCGCGGGTGGAGGGGACCGAACTACGAGCAGTACTTC CASRGWRGPNYEQYF
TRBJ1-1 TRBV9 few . TGTGCCAGCACCCCTGACATGCTAAACACTGAAGCTTTCTTT CASTPDMLNTEAFF
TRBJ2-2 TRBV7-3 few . TGTGCCAGCGGGGGGACAAAAGGGAACACCGGGGAGCTGTTTTTT CASGGTKGNTGELFF
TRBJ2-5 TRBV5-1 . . TGCGCCAGCAGCTTGGGGGCTGGGTCGGCACAAGAGACCCAGTACTTC CASSLGAGSAQETQYF
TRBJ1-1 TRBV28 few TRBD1 TGTGCCAGCAGTTGGGGACAGGGTGTCGACACTGAAGCTTTCTTT CASSWGQGVDTEAFF
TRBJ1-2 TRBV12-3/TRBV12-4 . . TGTGCCAGCAGACTTGGGGGGGGCTACACCTTC CASRLGGGYTF
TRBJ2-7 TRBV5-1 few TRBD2 TGCGCCAGTGGACTAGCGGGAACCTACGAGCAGTACTTC CASGLAGTYEQYF
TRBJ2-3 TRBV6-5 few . TGTGCCAGCAGCCTTTTGAGGACCGGTGCAGATACGCAGTATTTT CASSLLRTGADTQYF
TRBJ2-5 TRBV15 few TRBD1 TGTGCCACCAGCAAAGGGGTCCCGGGACAGGGTGACCAAGAGACCCAGTACTTC CATSKGVPGQGDQETQYF
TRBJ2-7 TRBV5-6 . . TGTGCCAGCAGCCGGGCCGGGACGGTAAACTACGAGCAGTACTTC CASSRAGTVNYEQYF
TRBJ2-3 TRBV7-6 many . TGTGCCAGCAGCCCCGGGACTTACACAGATACGCAGTATTTT CASSPGTYTDTQYF